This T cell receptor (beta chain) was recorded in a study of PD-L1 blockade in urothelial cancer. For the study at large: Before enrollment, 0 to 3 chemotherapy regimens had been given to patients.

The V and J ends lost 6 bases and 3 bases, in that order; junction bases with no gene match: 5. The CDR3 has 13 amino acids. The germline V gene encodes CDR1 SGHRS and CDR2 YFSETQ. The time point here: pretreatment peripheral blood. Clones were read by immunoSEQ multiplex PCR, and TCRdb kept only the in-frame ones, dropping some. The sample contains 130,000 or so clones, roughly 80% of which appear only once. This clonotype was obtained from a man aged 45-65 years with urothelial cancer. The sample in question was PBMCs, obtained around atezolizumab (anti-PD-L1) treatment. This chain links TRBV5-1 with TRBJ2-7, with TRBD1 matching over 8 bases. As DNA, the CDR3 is TGCGCCAGCAAAGAAACAGGGGGCTACGAGCAGTACTTC. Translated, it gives CASKETGGYEQYF.